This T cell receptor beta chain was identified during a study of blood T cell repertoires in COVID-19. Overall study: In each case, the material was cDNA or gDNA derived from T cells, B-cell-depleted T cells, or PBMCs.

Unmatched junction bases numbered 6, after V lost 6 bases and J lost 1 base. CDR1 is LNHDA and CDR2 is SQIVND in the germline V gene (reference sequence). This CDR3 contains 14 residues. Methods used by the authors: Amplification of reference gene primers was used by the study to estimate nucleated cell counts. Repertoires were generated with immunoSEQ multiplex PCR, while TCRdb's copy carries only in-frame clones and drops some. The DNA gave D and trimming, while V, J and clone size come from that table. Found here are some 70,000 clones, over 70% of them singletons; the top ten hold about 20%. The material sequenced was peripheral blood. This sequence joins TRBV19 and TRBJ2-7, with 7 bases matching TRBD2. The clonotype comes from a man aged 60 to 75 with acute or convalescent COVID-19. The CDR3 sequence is CASSPGTTSYEQYF. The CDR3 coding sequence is TGTGCCAGTAGCCCCGGGACTACTTCCTACGAGCAGTACTTC.